This T cell receptor beta chain was recorded in a study of regulatory T cells. On this clone: Its specificity is not known.

The study, taken as a whole, reports: In patients, unique TRB V-J pairs were restricted and V/J usage skewed, especially in Tregs. Control CD8+ cells showed a nonsignificant trend toward higher Shannon entropy than patient CD8+ cells.

Autoimmunity was present in every CD3G-deficient patient, worse in two. Germline lookup yields CDR1 MNHEY and CDR2 SMNVEV (reference sequence). The CDR3 contains 13 residues. V lost 5 bases and J lost 3, with 10 bases in between. The PCR used 52 TRBV and 13 TRBJ primers. Clones were sequenced by immunoSEQ multiplex PCR, and TCRdb holds only the in-frame ones, with some missing. This table holds fewer than 13,000 clones, about 87% found once. This receptor was taken from a person under 30 with CD3G deficiency. The chain has TRBV27 and TRBJ1-1; weak D call: TRBD1 (5 bases). The sequenced material came from CD8+ T cells sorted from blood. CDR3 protein: CASSLGTHTEAFF. The CDR3 region has the DNA TGTGCCAGCAGTCTCGGGACGCACACTGAAGCTTTCTTT.